This T cell receptor (beta chain) was identified during a study of response to subunit inactivated influenza vaccine. The germline V and J ends were trimmed by 1 base and 0 bases, with 7 bases remaining between them. This CDR3 spans 14 amino acids. This clonotype was observed a few times. TCRdb called the RT-PCR reads again in MiXCR, with one record for every CDR3 protein. The sample shows more than 450,000 distinct CDR3 sequences, around 10% of them seen only once. A further study also used this sample, focusing on T cells expressing NK-cell markers. That work adds: For TCR beta, cDNA was produced by 5'RACE template switching with UMIs. Over 5 donors carried dominant NKG2C+ clonotypes that made up roughly 1.0-7.0% of their CD8+ T cells. The CD3+CD56-NKG2C+ fraction of several donors was also led by these clonotypes.

The material was PBMCs from blood, obtained on the day of vaccination. The source is a man aged 45-65 years who received an inactivated influenza vaccine. This chain links TRBV12-3 or TRBV12-4 with TRBJ2-7; D is ambiguous. The CDR3 protein is CASSLDGNSYEQYF. Written as DNA, the CDR3 is TGTGCCAGCAGTTTAGACGGAAACTCCTACGAGCAGTACTTC.